This entry lists 25 T cell receptor beta chains sequenced from one sample in a study of response to subunit inactivated influenza vaccine. TCRdb independently ran MiXCR on the RT-PCR reads; one entry per CDR3 protein. The sample carries roughly 500,000 distinct CDR3 sequences, roughly 27% recorded once. Sequenced material: CD4+ T cells sorted from PBMCs, taken roughly 5 days after vaccination. The source of these receptors is a man over 45 who received an inactivated influenza vaccine.

The CDR3 here is CATSDPPGTSPNEQFF. The CDR3 DNA is TGTGCCACCAGTGATCCCCCCGGGACTAGCCCCAATGAGCAGTTCTTC. The V and J genes are TRBV24-1 and TRBJ2-1, with TRBD2 identical over 9 bases. The V segment lost 3 bases and the J segment 6 bases; nucleotides outside the gene matches: 8. From germline, CDR1 is KGHDR and CDR2 SFDVKD. The CDR3 has 16 residues.

The chain carries TRBV4-2 and TRBJ2-7, with D possibly being TRBD1 (5 bases). The V end was cut by 4 bases, the J end by 3 bases, with 13 bases between. The CDR3 extends over 14 amino acids. Per germline, CDR1 LGHNA and CDR2 YNFKEQ. The CDR3 spells CASSLGLKDYEQYF. The CDR3 nucleotides are TGTGCCAGCAGCCTGGGGCTCAAGGACTACGAGCAGTACTTC.

The chain is built from TRBV11-1 and TRBJ2-7; 7 nucleotides agree with TRBD1. The CDR3 has 15 residues. With V trimmed by 5 bases and J by 3 bases, 10 bases remained unmatched. Germline V gene lookup returns CDR1 SGHAT and CDR2 FQDESV (reference sequence). The CDR3 region is CASSLTGVKVYEQYF. CDR3 in DNA: TGTGCCAGCAGCCTAACAGGGGTCAAGGTCTACGAGCAGTACTTC.

The chain links TRBV29-1 to TRBJ2-4; 7 nucleotides agree with TRBD2. V shed 5 bases and J 9 bases; nucleotides not matched to a gene: 7. Germline assignment: CDR1 SQVTM and CDR2 ANQGSEA. The CDR3 sequence is 12 residues long. Written as DNA, the CDR3 is TGCAGCGTTTGGGAGGGGAGGGGCATTCAGTACTTC. Its translation: CSVWEGRGIQYF.

V usage is TRBV28 and J usage is TRBJ2-5, with D possibly matching TRBD1 (6 bases). Germline-derived CDR1 and CDR2 are MDHEN and SYDVKM. CDR3 length: 16 residues. V was cut by 2 bases and J by 2 bases, with 15 bases left in between. The chain's CDR3 is CASSLGPGTQQETQYF. The CDR3, as DNA: TGTGCCAGCAGTTTAGGCCCCGGGACACAACAAGAGACCCAGTACTTC.

V usage is TRBV27 and J usage is TRBJ1-6; TRBD1 is a possible D gene (5 bases). V was cut by 6 bases and J by 7 bases, with 16 bases left in between. Germline V CDR1 and CDR2: MNHEY, SMNVEV (reference sequence). This CDR3 comprises 15 residues. Here the CDR3 DNA reads TGTGCCAGCAGGGGGGTGGCCACTCGCAATTCACCCCTCCACTTT. Translating gives CASRGVATRNSPLHF.

This clonotype was picked up a small number of times. This chain joins TRBV24-1 and TRBJ2-7, with D maybe TRBD1 (6 bases). The CDR3 covers 18 residues. V lost 0 bases, J lost 3 bases, and 20 bases lay in between. Per germline, CDR1 KGHDR and CDR2 SFDVKD. CDR3 in DNA: TGTGCCACCAGTGATTTGTGGTCGGGACACGCAAATTTCTACGAGCAGTACTTC. Translating it yields CATSDLWSGHANFYEQYF.

The chain couples TRBV5-1 to TRBJ2-5; D is ambiguous. The CDR3 is 14 amino acids. The V gene's germline CDR1 is SGHRS and CDR2 YFSETQ. V dropped 4 bases and J dropped 5 bases, with 15 bases sitting between them. The CDR3 region is CASSPQPDGETQYF. The CDR3 region has the DNA TGCGCCAGCAGCCCACAACCCGACGGCGAGACCCAGTACTTC.

The rearrangement links TRBV12-3 or TRBV12-4 to TRBJ2-7; TRBD2 aligns across 9 bases. The length of the CDR3 is 15 residues. The V and J ends lost 4 bases and 0 bases, in that order; junction bases with no gene match: 4. The CDR3 nucleotides read TGTGCCAGCAGTTCCCTAGCGGGGAGCTCCTACGAGCAGTACTTC. Its translation is CASSSLAGSSYEQYF.

This clonotype appeared once. The chain is built from TRBV20-1 and TRBJ1-1; D is undetermined. The germline V gene has CDR1 DFQATT and CDR2 SNEGSKA (reference sequence). V lost 6 bases and J 1 base, leaving 15 bases between the germline ends. The CDR3 totals 14 residues. The chain's CDR3 is CSARRLGENTEAFF. Written as DNA, the CDR3 is TGCAGTGCGAGGAGACTCGGGGAGAACACTGAAGCTTTCTTT.

This clonotype was seen a handful of times. The chain uses TRBV29-1 and TRBJ1-5; D unclear. The CDR3 is made up of 13 amino acids. V shed 6 bases and J shed 4 bases, with 13 bases lying between them. Germline assignment: CDR1 SQVTM and CDR2 ANQGSEA. CDR3 protein: CSVGGSMNQPQHF. For the CDR3, the DNA is TGCAGCGTGGGAGGGTCGATGAATCAGCCCCAGCATTTT. The whole variable domain, remainder taken from reference TRBV29-1 and TRBJ1-5, is SAVISQKPSRDICQRGTSLTIQCQVDSQVTMMFWYRQQPGQSLTLIATANQGSEATYESGFVIDKFPISRPNLTFSTLTVSNMSPEDSSIYLCSVGGSMNQPQHFGDGTRLSIL.

This sequence joins TRBV6-2 or TRBV6-3 and TRBJ2-5; 10 nucleotides align to TRBD2. CDR1 is MNHEY, CDR2 SVGEGT, per germline. J gave up 0 bases and V 7 bases, and 5 bases lay outside the gene matches. This CDR3 contains 15 residues. The CDR3 loop reads CASTKLAGYQETQYF. As DNA, the CDR3 is TGTGCCAGCACCAAACTAGCGGGGTACCAAGAGACCCAGTACTTC.

The J gene is TRBJ2-5, the V gene TRBV5-1, with D unresolved. This CDR3 comprises 15 residues. Germline CDR1 SGHRS, CDR2 YFSETQ. The V and J ends lost 4 bases and 0 bases respectively, with 13 bases between them. This CDR3 is CASSTANPNQETQYF. CDR3 bases: TGCGCCAGCAGCACGGCCAACCCAAACCAAGAGACCCAGTACTTC. Combining the CDR3 with reference TRBV5-1 and TRBJ2-5 gives the whole variable domain KAGVTQTPRYLIKTRGQQVTLSCSPISGHRSVSWYQQTPGQGLQFLFEYFSETQRNKGNFPGRFSGRQFSNSRSEMNVSTLELGDSALYLCASSTANPNQETQYFGPGTRLLVL.

This clonotype was picked up a small number of times. The chain uses TRBV11-3 and TRBJ2-1; no firm D call. Germline V gene data show CDR1 as SGHNT and CDR2 as YENEEA. CDR3 length: 12 amino acids. V shed 6 bases and J shed 8 bases, with 11 bases lying between them. CDR3 residues: CASSYLGDEQFF. The CDR3 nucleotides read TGTGCCAGCAGTTACTTAGGCGATGAGCAGTTCTTC.

There are a few counts of this clonotype. V is TRBV6-2 or TRBV6-3 and J is TRBJ1-2, with D perhaps matching TRBD1 (6 bases). The CDR3 covers 13 residues. Germline-derived CDR1 and CDR2 are MNHEY and SVGEGT. Trimming took off 6 bases at V and 4 bases at J, with 12 bases between the two ends. CDR3 nucleotide sequence: TGTGCCAGCAGACCGGACAGCCTCTATGGCTACACCTTC. Residues: CASRPDSLYGYTF.

The chain links TRBV29-1 to TRBJ2-3, with 9 positions matching TRBD2. V was pared by 4 bases and J by 0 bases, with 8 bases of the junction left unmatched. Germline V gene data show CDR1 as SQVTM and CDR2 as ANQGSEA. This CDR3 spans 16 amino acids. The DNA of the CDR3 is TGCAGCGTTGTTGGTTTGCGGGAGGGCAGCACAGATACGCAGTATTTT. It is translated as CSVVGLREGSTDTQYF.

In this sample, this clonotype turned up a few times. This chain joins TRBV27 and TRBJ2-1; D is uncertain. CDR1 MNHEY and CDR2 SMNVEV come from the germline V gene (reference sequence). The length of the CDR3 is 12 residues. V dropped 4 bases and J dropped 12 bases, with 13 bases sitting between them. The CDR3 protein is CASSSPRVGQFF. Here the CDR3 DNA reads TGTGCCAGCAGTTCCCCAAGGGTGGGGCAGTTCTTC.

This clonotype was observed a few times. V is TRBV4-1 and J is TRBJ2-7; D uncertain. CDR1 MGHRA and CDR2 YSYEKL come from the germline V gene. The CDR3 extends over 16 amino acids. Trimming shortened V by 0 bases and J by 3 bases, and 15 bases separated the two germline ends. DNA for the CDR3: TGCGCCAGCAGCCAAGAGGAAGGGAACCCGCTCTACGAGCAGTACTTC. Its translation: CASSQEEGNPLYEQYF.

V is TRBV27 and J is TRBJ1-4; 7 positions agree with TRBD1. This CDR3 region has 13 residues. V lost 2 bases, J lost 10 bases, and 4 bases stayed unmatched. Germline-derived CDR1 and CDR2 are MNHEY and SMNVEV (reference sequence). The CDR3 coding sequence is TGTGCCAGCAGTTTACCGGACAGGACAAAACTGTTTTTT. Amino acid sequence: CASSLPDRTKLFF.

The chain combines TRBV20-1 with TRBJ2-7; a possible D gene is TRBD2 (5 bases). Germline CDR1 reads DFQATT; CDR2 reads SNEGSKA (reference sequence). The CDR3 sequence is 15 residues long. Trimming shortened V by 6 bases and J by 0 bases, and 18 bases separated the two germline ends. Here the CDR3 reads CSAPRGSVSSYEQYF. CDR3 nucleotide sequence: TGCAGTGCCCCTCGGGGTAGCGTTAGCTCCTACGAGCAGTACTTC.

CDR3 nucleotide sequence: TGTGCCACCAGCAGATCACACGACTACCTAGGGCAGTACTTC. Residues: CATSRSHDYLGQYF. The chain uses TRBV15 and TRBJ2-7; possibly TRBD2 for D (5 bases). Germline V gene lookup returns CDR1 LNHNV and CDR2 YYDKDF (reference sequence). V was clipped by 2 bases and J by 9 bases, with 17 bases between them. The CDR3 has 14 residues.

The rearrangement uses TRBV27 and TRBJ1-2; 11 bases line up with TRBD1. Trimming cost V 3 bases and J 5 bases; bases outside gene matches: 2. The CDR3 has 14 residues. Germline CDR1 MNHEY, CDR2 SMNVEV (reference sequence). The CDR3: CASSFGDRGYGYTF. CDR3 sequence (DNA): TGTGCCAGCAGTTTTGGGGACAGGGGGTATGGCTACACCTTC.

The table lists this clonotype with a few counts. J is TRBJ2-7 and V is TRBV7-2; D gene ambiguous. V was shortened by 0 bases and J by 0 bases, with 9 bases between the two germline ends. From germline, CDR1 is SGHTA and CDR2 FQGNSA. The CDR3 spans 15 residues. The CDR3 region is CASSLAPSSSYEQYF. DNA for the CDR3: TGTGCCAGCAGCTTAGCGCCGTCCAGCTCCTACGAGCAGTACTTC.

The CDR3 region has the DNA TGTGCCAGCAGCCTCGGACTGCCACGTTCCTACGAGCAGTACTTC. Its protein product is CASSLGLPRSYEQYF. The chain employs TRBV7-2 and TRBJ2-7; maybe TRBD2 (5 bases). Germline lookup yields CDR1 SGHTA and CDR2 FQGNSA. The CDR3 has 15 amino acids. The V end was cut by 5 bases, the J end by 1 base, with 15 bases between.

This clonotype was recorded a few times. The CDR3 spells CASSQDILTDTQYF. CDR3 sequence (DNA): TGCGCCAGCAGCCAAGATATCCTCACAGATACGCAGTATTTT. The V and J genes are TRBV4-3 and TRBJ2-3; D remains unclear. The V gene lost 0 bases and the J gene lost 2 bases, with 6 bases spanning the gap. Germline V gene data show CDR1 as LGHNA and CDR2 as YSLEER. The CDR3 is 14 amino acids.